This T cell receptor (beta chain) was profiled in a study of blood T cells in healthy people across ages. Study findings and constraints: Compared with aged donors, long-lived donors showed fewer expanded clones, suggesting selection.

Primers used in a second PCR of about 7 to 12 cycles were a sample-barcoded 5' primer and a J-beta primer mix. Through a template-switch adaptor with 12 random nucleotides, each cDNA molecule received a tag. TCRdb reprocessed the 5' RACE reads via MiXCR and lists one record per CDR3 protein. The sample has hundreds of thousands of distinct CDR3 sequences, more than 25% seen once; the top ten hold 15% to 20%. The study drew donors from healthy Caucasian individuals in Russia aged roughly 6 to 95. On this clonotype: The antigen remains unidentified.

This CDR3 region has 13 residues. V was shortened by 5 bases and J by 12 bases, with 17 bases between the two germline ends. From germline, CDR1 is SEHNR and CDR2 FQNEAQ (reference sequence). The clonotype comes from a woman aged 80 or older in good health. The V call is TRBV7-9, the J call TRBJ1-5; D call uncertain. Sequenced input: blood. The CDR3 protein is CASSPTKGERQHF. Written as DNA, the CDR3 is TGTGCCAGCAGCCCGACTAAGGGCGAGCGCCAGCATTTT. Supplemented by reference TRBV7-9 and TRBJ1-5, the full variable domain reads DTGVSQNPRHKITKRGQNVTFRCDPISEHNRLYWYRQTLGQGPEFLTYFQNEAQLEKSRLLSDRFSAERPKGSFSTLEIQRTEQGDSAMYLCASSPTKGERQHFGDGTRLSIL.